This T cell receptor (beta chain) was identified during a study of blood T cell repertoires in COVID-19. Study information: T cells, B-cell-depleted T cells, or PBMCs supplied cDNA or gDNA.

Assay: immunoSEQ multiplex PCR; the TCRdb copy retains only in-frame clones and omits some. The sample has around 190,000 clones, less than 90% seen once. The CDR3 consists of 13 residues. V was pared by 4 bases and J by 6 bases, with 10 bases between. Germline V CDR1 and CDR2: LNHDA, SQIVND (reference sequence). Everyone who took part was roughly 18 to 89 years old, and they came from 20 to 25 US areas. Exposed participants came across a COVID-19 case within 2 weeks before study entry. This TCR derives from a woman aged 25-40 years who had been exposed to COVID-19. The sequenced sample was PBMCs or T cells enriched from blood (not recorded which). V and J are TRBV19 and TRBJ1-5; D unclear. In DNA, the CDR3 is TGTGCCAGTAGTACTCCGGGTCCTCAGCCCCAGCATTTT. Translation gives CASSTPGPQPQHF.